This T cell receptor beta chain was retrieved from a study of shared clonotypes between healthy human individuals (dated by TCRdb to between 2020 and 2021). Describing the broader study: A few men and two women, aged 18 to 49 years, made up the cohort. Between about 0.9 and 9 billion PBMCs per donor were obtained by leukapheresis. To estimate repertoire size and how much clonotype sharing occurs between individuals, the study deeply sequenced the blood TCR repertoires of roughly 5 healthy adults. Libraries were prepared and TCR repertoires were sequenced by different laboratories using diverse techniques, in order to increase sequencing depth and limit assay-specific biases. For each donor, three plates each were used for CD4 naive and CD4 memory, two plates were used for CD8 naive, and one plate was used for CD8 memory.

General study outcomes and caveats: Only blood was sampled, and tissue TCR repertoires likely differ from those in blood. Even with the large sequencing depth, rarefaction of the sorted-subset datasets indicated that sequencing was incomplete. Higher generation probabilities were observed for clonotypes shared by all four sorted-subset donors than for non-shared clonotypes. Across a few donors, around 5.4% of naive CD4, around 3.3% of naive CD8, around 2.5% of memory CD4, and approximately 0.42% of memory CD8 clonotypes were shared. The genetic and exposure-history diversity represented was limited by the small number of donors. Naive subsets generally had larger estimated clonotype richness than memory subsets did. Pairwise subsampling indicated that sequencing depth was expected to affect the degree of clonotype sharing among donors.

As to this clone: Its antigen target is currently unknown. Base-call qualities are not available, and no considerably larger clone is one nucleotide away.

Using the deep immunoSEQ assay, multiplex PCR amplified TCR CDR3 regions from genomic DNA. For each cell subset, the extracted genomic DNA was distributed evenly across all wells of several immunoSEQ 96-well plates, and each plate served as one replicate. Each replicate PCR for sorted subsets received around 0.2 ug genomic DNA, equal to tens of thousands of T cell genomes. The purified libraries were quantified using a Qubit 3.0 fluorometer, sized with a Bioanalyzer 2100, and then quantified again using the KAPA Library Quantification kit. Every immunoSEQ 96-well plate was sequenced on a dedicated single-read 150-cycle Illumina NextSeq 550 flow cell. On the study's bioinformatics: The immunoSEQ output contained only junctional sequences without quality scores, so filtering could not match that applied to full-length reads. Sequences were annotated with PyIR, a Python wrapper for IgBLAST v1.9, using IMGT germline references to assign V/J genes and CDR3. Any read was removed if the V/J assignment was weak (E-value above 1e-6), the CDR3 was missing, or the read contained stop codons, out-of-frame junctions, or ambiguous translated residues. V3J clonotypes were defined as sequences sharing the same inferred V gene, J gene, and CDR3 amino acid sequence. To compute the percentage overlap between repertoires, the number of shared unique clonotypes was divided by the size of the smaller repertoire. Richness of each repertoire was evaluated using RTK rarefaction, the Chao1 estimator, and Recon v2.1 estimates of unobserved clonotypes. OLGA was used to compute generation probabilities for all TCRbeta clonotypes that the gDNA method yielded from a handful of donors. What TCRdb holds here is the immuneACCESS table cut down to in-frame rearrangements. Part of the clones is not present; checked against another copy, under half of the missing clones reflect an unresolved V gene, and the others are unexplained. V, J and clone size were drawn from that table, and D and trimming were deduced from the DNA. A total of under 600,000 clones appear in this sample, 95% to 98% of them only once. The ten largest make up 0.045% to 0.07% of the sample.

Sequences MNHEY (CDR1) and SVGAGI (CDR2) are obtained from the germline V gene. From the cysteine up to the phenylalanine, the CDR3 has a length of 14 residues. Kept here is only the CDR3 DNA, which spans 42 bases and is read in frame from base 1. V is shortened by 0 bases, J by 7 bases, and the region joining them spans 10 bases. The donors were healthy, HIV-negative adults with no recently reported acute infections or vaccinations. All donors were Caucasian adults living in Nashville, Tennessee, USA. Magnetic negative selection was used to enrich CD4+ T cells, after which naive cells were positively selected on CD45RA and the negative fraction became the memory subset. After blood collection by leukapheresis, PBMCs were isolated using Ficoll-Histopaque density gradient centrifugation and then cryopreserved in the vapor phase of liquid nitrogen. Analytical flow cytometry was used to check the purity and quantity of each magnetically sorted T cell population. Each sorted fraction had its genomic DNA isolated and then quantified by UV absorbance on a Nanodrop 2000c.

This receptor was obtained from a woman in her twenties or thirties in good health. The V and J genes are TRBV6-5 and TRBJ1-5; the D gene assignment is ambiguous. The sample was naive CD4+ T cells sorted from blood. Sample cell subset or site, as interpreted from the label and publication: CD45RA+ positively selected. The CDR3 region reads CASSYSGNEQPQHF. The bases read TGTGCCAGCAGTTACTCAGGCAACGAACAGCCCCAGCATTTT.